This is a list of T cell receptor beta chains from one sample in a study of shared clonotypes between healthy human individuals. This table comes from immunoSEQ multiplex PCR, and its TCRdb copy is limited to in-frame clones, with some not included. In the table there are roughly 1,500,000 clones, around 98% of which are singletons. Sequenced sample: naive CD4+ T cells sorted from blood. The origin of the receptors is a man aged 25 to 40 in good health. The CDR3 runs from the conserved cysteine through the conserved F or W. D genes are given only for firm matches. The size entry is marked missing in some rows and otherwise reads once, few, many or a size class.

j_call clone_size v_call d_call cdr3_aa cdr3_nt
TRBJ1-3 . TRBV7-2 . CASSLVGGQTGNTIYF TGTGCCAGCAGCTTAGTCGGGGGGCAGACTGGAAACACCATATATTTT
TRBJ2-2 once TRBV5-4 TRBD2 CASSPGGAAGDTGELFF TGTGCCAGCAGCCCCGGGGGGGCAGCGGGAGACACCGGGGAGCTGTTTTTT
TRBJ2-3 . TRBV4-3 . CASSQDREDTQYF TGCGCCAGCAGCCAAGACAGGGAGGATACGCAGTATTTT
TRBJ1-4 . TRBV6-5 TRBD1 CASSYSTGGAQKLFF TGTGCCAGCAGTTACTCGACAGGGGGAGCCCAAAAACTGTTTTTT
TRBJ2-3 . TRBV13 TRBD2 CACTGLAGGVASTDTQYF TGTGCCTGCACGGGACTAGCGGGAGGTGTTGCTAGCACAGATACGCAGTATTTT
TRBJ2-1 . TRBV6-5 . CASSYRGHNEQFF TGTGCCAGCAGTTACAGGGGCCACAATGAGCAGTTCTTC
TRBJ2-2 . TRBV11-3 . CASSRFPGSTGELFF TGTGCCAGCAGCCGCTTCCCAGGGTCCACCGGGGAGCTGTTTTTT
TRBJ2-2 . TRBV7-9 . CAGTGNGQNTGELFF TGTGCCGGCACTGGAAACGGACAGAACACCGGGGAGCTGTTTTTT
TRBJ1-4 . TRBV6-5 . CASSTTWGEKLFF TGTGCCAGCAGTACGACCTGGGGGGAAAAACTGTTTTTT
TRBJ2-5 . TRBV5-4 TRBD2 CASSPTPTSEGETQYF TGTGCCAGCAGCCCTACGCCTACTAGCGAAGGGGAGACCCAGTACTTC
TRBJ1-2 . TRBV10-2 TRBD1 CASRDRERLFYGYTF TGCGCCAGCAGGGACAGGGAACGCCTTTTCTATGGCTACACCTTC
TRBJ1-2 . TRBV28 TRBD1 CASSSSRQGYGYTF TGTGCCAGCAGTTCCTCTCGACAGGGCTATGGCTACACCTTC
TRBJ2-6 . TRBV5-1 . CASSLWDRAGANVLTF TGCGCCAGCAGCTTGTGGGACCGCGCTGGGGCCAACGTCCTGACTTTC
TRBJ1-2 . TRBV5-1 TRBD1 CASSQSGGWTYGYTF TGCGCCAGCAGCCAATCAGGGGGCTGGACCTATGGCTACACCTTC
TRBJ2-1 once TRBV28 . CASTGISQIVFF TGTGCCAGCACCGGGATCTCCCAAATCGTGTTCTTC
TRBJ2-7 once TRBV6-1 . CASSEGGLATYEQYF TGTGCCAGCAGTGAAGGGGGACTCGCTACCTACGAGCAGTACTTC
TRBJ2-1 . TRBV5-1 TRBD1 CASSFARTGGSYNEQFF TGCGCCAGCAGCTTCGCCAGGACAGGGGGCTCCTACAATGAGCAGTTCTTC
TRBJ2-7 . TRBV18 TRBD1 CASSPDRGLGYEQYF TGTGCCAGCTCACCCGACAGGGGGCTAGGGTACGAGCAGTACTTC
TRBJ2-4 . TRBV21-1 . CASSTGQRLAKNIQYF TGTGCCAGCAGCACGGGACAGAGGCTAGCCAAAAACATTCAGTACTTC
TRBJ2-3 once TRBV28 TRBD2 CASLRGGSTDTQYF TGTGCCAGTCTACGGGGGGGGAGCACAGATACGCAGTATTTT
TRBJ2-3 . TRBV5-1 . CASSFSSTDTQYF TGCGCCAGCAGCTTCTCCAGCACGGATACGCAGTATTTT
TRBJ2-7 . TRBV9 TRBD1 CASSGSAGTGNDEQYF TGTGCCAGCAGCGGATCGGCCGGGACAGGGAACGACGAGCAGTACTTC
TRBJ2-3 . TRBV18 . CASSPVPSTDTQYF TGTGCCAGCTCACCCGTTCCTAGCACAGATACGCAGTATTTT
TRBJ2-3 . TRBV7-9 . CASSSTSQGWNHTDTQYF TGTGCCAGCAGCTCCACGTCTCAGGGTTGGAACCACACAGATACGCAGTATTTT
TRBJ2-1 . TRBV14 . CASSLGLNWNNEQFF TGTGCCAGCAGCCTTGGACTAAATTGGAACAATGAGCAGTTCTTC
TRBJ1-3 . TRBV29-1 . CSVSVNSGNTIYF TGCAGCGTTTCTGTCAACTCTGGAAACACCATATATTTT
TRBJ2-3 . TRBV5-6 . CASSLSSDTQYF TGTGCCAGCAGCTTGAGTTCAGATACGCAGTATTTT
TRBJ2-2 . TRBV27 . CASSINLRTENTGELFF TGTGCCAGCAGTATAAATCTACGGACAGAGAACACCGGGGAGCTGTTTTTT
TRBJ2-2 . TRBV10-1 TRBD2 CASMGLAGASWFGELFF TGCGCCAGCATGGGACTAGCGGGAGCCTCGTGGTTCGGGGAGCTGTTTTTT
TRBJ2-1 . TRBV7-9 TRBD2 CASSFSGRGIYNEQFF TGTGCCAGCAGCTTCAGCGGGAGGGGTATATACAATGAGCAGTTCTTC
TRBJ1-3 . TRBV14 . CASSQVTLDRNTIYF TGTGCCAGCAGCCAAGTAACACTGGATCGAAACACCATATATTTT
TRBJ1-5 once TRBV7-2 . CASRLASNQPQHF TGTGCCAGCCGGTTAGCAAGCAATCAGCCCCAGCATTTT
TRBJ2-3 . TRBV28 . CASSTLTDTQYF TGTGCCAGCAGCACCCTCACAGATACGCAGTATTTT
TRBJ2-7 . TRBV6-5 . CASIQGYEQYF TGTGCCAGCATCCAGGGCTACGAGCAGTACTTC
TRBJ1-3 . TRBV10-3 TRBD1 CAISRTGVGNTIYF TGTGCCATCAGTAGGACAGGGGTCGGAAACACCATATATTTT
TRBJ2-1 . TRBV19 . CASSGVPSSYNEQFF TGTGCCAGTAGTGGGGTACCTAGCTCCTACAATGAGCAGTTCTTC
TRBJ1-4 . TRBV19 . CASKEGRFEKLFF TGTGCCAGTAAGGAAGGGCGATTCGAAAAACTGTTTTTT
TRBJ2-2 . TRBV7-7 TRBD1 CASSRRTGSTGELFF TGTGCTAGCAGCCGGCGGACAGGGAGCACCGGGGAGCTGTTTTTT
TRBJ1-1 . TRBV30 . CAWTNPGHLNTEAFF TGTGCCTGGACAAACCCGGGACATCTGAACACTGAAGCTTTCTTT
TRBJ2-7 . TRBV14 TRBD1 CASSADRGAVPLYEQYF TGTGCCAGCAGCGCTGACAGGGGGGCCGTTCCACTTTACGAGCAGTACTTC
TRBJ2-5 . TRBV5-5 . CASSLEVRMETQYF TGTGCCAGCAGCTTGGAAGTTAGGATGGAGACCCAGTACTTC